This T cell receptor beta chain comes out of a study of blood T cell repertoires in COVID-19. The authors' processing: Estimation of nucleated cell counts was performed using reference gene primer amplification. Data came from immunoSEQ multiplex PCR; TCRdb stores just in-frame clones and leaves some out. V and J calls and clone size are copied from that table; D and trimming were computed from the DNA. The table includes 180,000 or so clones, approximately 85% detected once. With 2 bases removed from V and 7 bases from J, the gap between germline ends came to 6 bases. The CDR3 sequence is 12 residues long. CDR1 and CDR2 (germline): SGHRS, YFSETQ.

The clonotype comes from a woman aged 55-75 years with acute or convalescent COVID-19. The V call is TRBV5-1, the J call TRBJ2-2, with unresolved D. Sequencing was carried out using peripheral blood. DNA for the CDR3: TGCGCCAGCAGCTTCCCCAGCGGGGAGCTGTTTTTT. Amino acid sequence: CASSFPSGELFF.